This T cell receptor beta chain was captured by sequencing in a study of T cell responses to AZD1222 COVID-19 vaccine. V trimming: 2 bases; J trimming: 0 bases; junction bases outside the gene matches: 6. Germline CDR1 is LNHNV and CDR2 is YYDKDF (reference sequence). The CDR3 covers 17 residues. The table came from immunoSEQ multiplex PCR; TCRdb's copy has only in-frame clones and leaves some out. This repertoire includes around 150,000 clones. The V call is TRBV15, the J call TRBJ1-4; 7 positions match TRBD1. The sequence came from an adult in good health. The sequencing sample was made of peripheral blood. The CDR3 nucleotides are TGTGCCACCAGCAGAACTGGGGACAGCCCAACTAATGAAAAACTGTTTTTT. Its protein is CATSRTGDSPTNEKLFF.